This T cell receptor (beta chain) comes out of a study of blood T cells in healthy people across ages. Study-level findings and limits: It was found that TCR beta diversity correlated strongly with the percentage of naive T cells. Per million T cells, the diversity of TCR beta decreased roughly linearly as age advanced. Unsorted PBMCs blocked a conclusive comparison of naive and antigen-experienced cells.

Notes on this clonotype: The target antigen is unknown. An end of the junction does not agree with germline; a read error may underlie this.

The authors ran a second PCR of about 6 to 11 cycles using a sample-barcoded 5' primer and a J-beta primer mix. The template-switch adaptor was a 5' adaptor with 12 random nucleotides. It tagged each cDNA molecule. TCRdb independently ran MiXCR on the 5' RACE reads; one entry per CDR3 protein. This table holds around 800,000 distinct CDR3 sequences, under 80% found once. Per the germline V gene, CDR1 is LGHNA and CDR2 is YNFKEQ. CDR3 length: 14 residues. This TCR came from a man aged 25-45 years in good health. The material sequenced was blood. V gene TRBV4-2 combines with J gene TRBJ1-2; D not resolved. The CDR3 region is CASSQGEFNYGYTF. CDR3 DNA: TGTGCCAGCAGTCAAGGAGAATTTAACTATGGCTACACCTTC.